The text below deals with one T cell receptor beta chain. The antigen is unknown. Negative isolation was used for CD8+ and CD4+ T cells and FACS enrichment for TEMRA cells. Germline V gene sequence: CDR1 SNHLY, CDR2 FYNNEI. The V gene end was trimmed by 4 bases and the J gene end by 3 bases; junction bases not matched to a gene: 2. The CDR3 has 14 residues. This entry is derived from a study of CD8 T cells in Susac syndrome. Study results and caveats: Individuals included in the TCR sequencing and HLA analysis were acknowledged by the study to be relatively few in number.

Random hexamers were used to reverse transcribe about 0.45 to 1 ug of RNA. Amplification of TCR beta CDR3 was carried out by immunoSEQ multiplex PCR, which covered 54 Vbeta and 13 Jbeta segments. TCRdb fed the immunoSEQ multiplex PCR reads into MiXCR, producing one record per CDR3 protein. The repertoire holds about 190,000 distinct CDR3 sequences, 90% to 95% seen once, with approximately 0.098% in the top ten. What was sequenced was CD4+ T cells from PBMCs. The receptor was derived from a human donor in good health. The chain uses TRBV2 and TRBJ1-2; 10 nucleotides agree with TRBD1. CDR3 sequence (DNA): TGTGCCAGCAGTGGGACAGGGGGGGACTATGGCTACACCTTC. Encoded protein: CASSGTGGDYGYTF. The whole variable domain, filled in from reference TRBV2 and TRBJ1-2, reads EPEVTQTPSHQVTQMGQEVILRCVPISNHLYFYWYRQILGQKVEFLVSFYNNEISEKSEIFDDQFSVERPDGSNFTLKIRSTKLEDSAMYFCASSGTGGDYGYTFGSGTRLTVV.